This T cell receptor beta chain was identified during a study of T cell responses to AZD1222 COVID-19 vaccine. Study details: Second-dose schedules of about 4 or about 12 weeks were combined. Overall study findings and caveats: Baseline seropositivity characterized only six AZD1222 recipients. Spike-specific TCR breadth and depth grew following two AZD1222 doses. Most donors were white British, females outnumbered males, and clonal diversity was possibly underestimated.

Of note for this clone: Its matching antigen is unknown.

Measured with immunoSEQ multiplex PCR; TCRdb has only the in-frame clones, and not every one. The data contain about 120,000 clones, 91% of them singletons. The ends were cut back, 2 bases at V and 4 bases at J, with 15 bases in the middle. Germline CDR1 GTSNPN, CDR2 SVGIG (reference sequence). CDR3 length equals 15 residues. The rearrangement uses TRBV30 and TRBJ1-3; TRBD1 is a possible D gene (6 bases). The sequence was collected from an adult in good health. This specimen consisted of peripheral blood, obtained on day 0 of AZD1222 vaccination. The CDR3 sequence: CAWSKAGTQGNTIYF. In nucleotides, the CDR3 is TGTGCCTGGAGTAAAGCCGGGACACAGGGAAACACCATATATTTT.